This entry concerns a single T cell receptor (beta chain). Its antigen remains unidentified. This specimen comes from a study of cytomegalovirus exposure and HLA in healthy donors. Germline lookup yields CDR1 SEHNR and CDR2 FQNEAQ (reference sequence). CDR3 length: 14 amino acids. V lost 1 base and J lost 9, with 15 bases in between. Study-level results: A later analysis showed HLA-associated TCR beta chains outstripping equally common others in clonal expansion. There were 160 or so TCR beta chains listed as cytomegalovirus-associated. Most of the CMV-associated TCR beta chains (in a later analysis) appeared to be HLA-restricted.

PCR amplification relied on 60 Vbeta primers (plus 13 Jbeta primers). The data were produced by immunoSEQ multiplex PCR, yet TCRdb's version contains in-frame clones alone and is incomplete. This table has 150,000 to 200,000 clones, over 60% appearing once. Source material: PBMCs. The source is a male donor in good health and CMV-seronegative. The chain links TRBV7-9 to TRBJ1-2; a possible D gene is TRBD1 (6 bases). Here the CDR3 reads CASSLGVGARSYTF. CDR3 nucleotide sequence: TGTGCCAGCAGCTTAGGCGTGGGGGCTCGCAGCTACACCTTC.